The clone carrying this T cell receptor beta chain was observed once. The data belong to a study of T cells in tumors after PD-1 blockade. Study details: Each patient got pembrolizumab 200 mg every 3 weeks or cemiplimab 350 mg every 2 weeks. A subset received ongoing vismodegib 150 mg daily alongside anti-PD-1 therapy.

CDR1 and CDR2 (germline): SQVTM, ANQGSEA. V was clipped by 7 bases and J by 1 base; unmatched bases: 8. The CDR3 totals 14 residues. Sequencing used immunoSEQ multiplex PCR; TCRdb keeps in-frame clones, though not all of them. This sample has around 60,000 clones, with roughly 75% found just once. The starting material was PBMCs, obtained before anti-PD-1 treatment. The source is a human donor with basal cell carcinoma. This chain uses TRBV29-1 with TRBJ1-1; 8 bases fit TRBD1. The CDR3 sequence: CSAIQGARNTEAFF. CDR3 in DNA: TGCAGCGCTATCCAGGGGGCAAGGAACACTGAAGCTTTCTTT.